This T cell receptor (beta chain) emerged from a study of response to subunit inactivated influenza vaccine. Per germline, CDR1 KGHDR and CDR2 SFDVKD. V lost 10 bases and J 6 bases, leaving 9 bases between the germline ends. The CDR3 totals 10 residues. One entry per CDR3 protein, called by TCRdb with MiXCR from the RT-PCR reads. The sample lists around 480,000 distinct CDR3 sequences, about 10% occurring once. This clonotype was counted ten times or more. Its matching antigen is unknown. Study conclusions and caveats: Seasonal influenza vaccination, on each occasion, was suggested by the authors to recruit few new T cells.

The source is a man aged 50 or older who received an inactivated influenza vaccine. Source: PBMCs from blood, taken 40 to 50 days after vaccination. The rearrangement uses TRBV24-1 and TRBJ2-7, with unresolved D. CDR3 in DNA: TGTGCCACAGTAGAGGTCGAGCAGTACTTC. This codes for CATVEVEQYF.